This passage covers 18 T cell receptor beta chains from one sample sequenced in a study of cytomegalovirus exposure and HLA in healthy donors. Both 60 Vbeta primers and 13 Jbeta primers went into the PCR. TCRdb keeps only in-frame clones here, not all; method: immunoSEQ multiplex PCR. The sample lists about 120,000 clones, more than 60% occurring once. What was sequenced was PBMCs. Receptors were obtained from a man aged 18 to 30 in good health and CMV-seronegative.

The rearrangement uses TRBV4-2 and TRBJ2-3, with TRBD2 identical over 10 bases. The germline CDR1 and CDR2 sequences are LGHNA and YNFKEQ. This CDR3 comprises 17 residues. The V and J ends lost 4 bases and 2 bases, in that order; junction bases with no gene match: 9. This CDR3 is CASSRRTSGGITDTQYF. The CDR3, as DNA: TGTGCCAGCAGCCGAAGGACTAGCGGAGGCATCACAGATACGCAGTATTTT.

This clone was detected only a few times. DNA for the CDR3: TGTGCCTGGAGTGTACAGGGGAGCACTGAAGCTTTCTTT. Protein sequence: CAWSVQGSTEAFF. The chain is built from TRBV30 and TRBJ1-1, with 7 bases matching TRBD1. V lost 0 bases and J lost 4; bases outside the gene matches: 2. The CDR3 is 13 residues long. Germline V gene lookup returns CDR1 GTSNPN and CDR2 SVGIG (reference sequence).

The rearrangement uses TRBV5-1 and TRBJ1-4; TRBD1 aligns across 8 bases. The germline V gene encodes CDR1 SGHRS and CDR2 YFSETQ. Unmatched junction bases numbered 4, after V lost 3 bases and J lost 6 bases. This CDR3 spans 14 amino acids. CDR3 coding DNA: TGCGCCAGCAGCTCCGGGACAGGACATGAAAAACTGTTTTTT. Translation: CASSSGTGHEKLFF.

The V gene is TRBV5-1, the J gene TRBJ1-1; D is undetermined. V shed 4 bases and J shed 1 base, with 8 bases lying between them. Germline V gene sequence: CDR1 SGHRS, CDR2 YFSETQ. The CDR3 has 13 residues. The CDR3 nucleotides read TGCGCCAGCAGCCCCCGGGAGAACACTGAAGCTTTCTTT. This codes for CASSPRENTEAFF.

For the CDR3, the DNA is TGTGCCAGCAGTGAATCCGGATCGGGGTTCTACAATGAGCAGTTCTTC. It yields the protein CASSESGSGFYNEQFF. V and J are TRBV2 and TRBJ2-1, with D possibly TRBD2 on 5 matching bases. Germline V lookup: CDR1 SNHLY, CDR2 FYNNEI. The CDR3 totals 16 residues. The V gene lost 2 bases and the J gene lost 3 bases, with 14 bases spanning the gap.

The CDR3 sequence is CASSTSGAPNEKLFF. Written as DNA, the CDR3 is TGTGCCAGCAGCACTTCAGGTGCGCCGAATGAAAAACTGTTTTTT. V gene TRBV7-9 combines with J gene TRBJ1-4, with D unresolved. V gave up 5 bases and J gave up 5 bases, with 15 bases separating them. The CDR3 loop spans 15 amino acids. Germline V lookup: CDR1 SEHNR, CDR2 FQNEAQ (reference sequence). Variable domain in full (rest from reference TRBV7-9 and TRBJ1-4): DTGVSQNPRHKITKRGQNVTFRCDPISEHNRLYWYRQTLGQGPEFLTYFQNEAQLEKSRLLSDRFSAERPKGSFSTLEIQRTEQGDSAMYLCASSTSGAPNEKLFFGSGTQLSVL.

This clone was recorded once. The rearrangement links TRBV6-5 to TRBJ2-3; no reliable D call. Per germline, CDR1 MNHEY and CDR2 SVGAGI. V was pared by 3 bases and J by 5 bases, with 12 bases between. The length of the CDR3 is 14 residues. CDR3 residues: CASSYPRLGDTQYF. The CDR3 region has the DNA TGTGCCAGCAGTTATCCTAGACTGGGAGATACGCAGTATTTT.

This sequence joins TRBV2 and TRBJ1-2; perhaps TRBD1 as D (6 bases). Germline V CDR1 and CDR2: SNHLY, FYNNEI. The CDR3 is made up of 14 amino acids. V shed 2 bases and J shed 5 bases, with 12 bases lying between them. The CDR3 nucleotides read TGTGCCAGCAGTGAATCGCAGGGGATTTATGGCTACACCTTC. This encodes CASSESQGIYGYTF.

The chain carries TRBV6-5 and TRBJ1-1; maybe TRBD1 (6 bases). V was cut by 6 bases and J by 9 bases, with 17 bases left in between. The CDR3 totals 13 residues. Germline V gives CDR1 MNHEY, CDR2 SVGAGI. CDR3 region: CASRSGQFRKAFF. The CDR3 DNA reads TGTGCCAGCAGATCCGGACAGTTCAGAAAAGCTTTCTTT.

This chain connects TRBV30 to TRBJ2-2, with D uncertain. This CDR3 contains 15 residues. Per the germline V gene, CDR1 is GTSNPN and CDR2 is SVGIG (reference sequence). V lost 0 bases and J 8 bases, leaving 16 bases between the germline ends. The CDR3 region is CAWSVLSPLVGELFF. The CDR3 DNA reads as TGTGCCTGGAGTGTACTGAGCCCTCTGGTTGGGGAGCTGTTTTTT.

The V and J genes are TRBV19 and TRBJ2-7, with a weak D call TRBD2 (6 bases). The V gene's germline CDR1 is LNHDA and CDR2 SQIVND (reference sequence). CDR3 length: 14 residues. The ends were cut back, 6 bases at V and 2 bases at J, with 14 bases in the middle. In DNA form, the CDR3 reads TGTGCCAGTAGGCCGAACGGGAGACCCTACGAGCAGTACTTC. Amino acid sequence: CASRPNGRPYEQYF. The full variable domain, completed using reference TRBV19 and TRBJ2-7, is DGGITQSPKYLFRKEGQNVTLSCEQNLNHDAMYWYRQDPGQGLRLIYYSQIVNDFQKGDIAEGYSVSREKKESFPLTVTSAQKNPTAFYLCASRPNGRPYEQYFGPGTRLTVT.

This clone was seen a few times. V gene TRBV7-8 combines with J gene TRBJ1-1, with D perhaps matching TRBD1 (5 bases). There are 19 residues in the CDR3. Germline V gene sequence: CDR1 SGHVS, CDR2 FQNEAQ. Deletions cut 5 bases from V and 6 bases from J, with 31 bases between. Here the CDR3 DNA reads TGTGCCAGCAGCCCCGTCGGATTGTTGGCGATAACACAAGGGGCTGAAGCTTTCTTT. Translation: CASSPVGLLAITQGAEAFF.

Turning to this clone: A read error may account for a junction end that differs from germline. The V gene is TRBV18, the J gene TRBJ2-1, with D maybe TRBD1 (6 bases). The CDR3 has 15 amino acids. Germline loops: CDR1 KGHSH, CDR2 LQKENI. CDR3 coding DNA: TGTGCCAGCTCTCCAGGACAGCCCTCATACAACGAGCAGTTCTTC. This sequence encodes CASSPGQPSYNEQFF.

The CDR3 region has the DNA TGTGCCACCGCCAGGTTCCCGAACTTCAATGAGCAGTTCTTC. This sequence encodes CATARFPNFNEQFF. V and J are TRBV15 and TRBJ2-1; D is unclear. CDR1 and CDR2 (germline): LNHNV, YYDKDF (reference sequence). The CDR3 has 14 residues. V lost 8 bases and J lost 6, with 17 bases in between.

As DNA, the CDR3 is TGTGCCAGCAGCGTAGTTTCCGGGGGGGCATTGGATACGCAGTATTTT. Residues: CASSVVSGGALDTQYF. This rearrangement joins TRBV9 to TRBJ2-3, with 8 bases matching TRBD2. V gave up 0 bases and J gave up 6 bases; unmatched junction bases: 9. The CDR3 is 16 residues long. Germline loops: CDR1 SGDLS, CDR2 YYNGEE.

This clone was counted a few times. The V call is TRBV5-5, the J call TRBJ2-7; tentatively, D is TRBD2 (6 bases). There are 15 residues in the CDR3. The germline gives CDR1 SGHKS, CDR2 YYEKEE (reference sequence). V was trimmed by 0 bases and J by 6 bases, leaving 16 bases between them. CDR3 residues: CASSLVGGETFEQYF. In DNA form, the CDR3 reads TGTGCCAGCAGCTTGGTCGGCGGGGAGACCTTCGAGCAGTACTTC.

A word on this clone: The junction does not match germline at one end; this may be a read error. This sequence joins TRBV27 and TRBJ2-2, with unresolved D. There are 13 residues in the CDR3. CDR1 is MNHEY, CDR2 SMNVEV, per germline (reference sequence). The CDR3 sequence: CASVPLDTEELFF. The DNA of the CDR3 is TGTGCCAGCGTCCCCCTTGACACCGAGGAGCTGTTTTTT.

This clone was recorded only once. The rearrangement links TRBV25-1 to TRBJ1-2, with unresolved D. Germline V gives CDR1 MGHDK, CDR2 SYGVNS. Trimming removed 1 base at V and 8 bases at J, with 8 bases between. There are 12 residues in the CDR3. CDR3 loop: CASSEWREGYTF. As DNA, the CDR3 is TGTGCCAGCAGTGAATGGAGGGAGGGCTACACCTTC.